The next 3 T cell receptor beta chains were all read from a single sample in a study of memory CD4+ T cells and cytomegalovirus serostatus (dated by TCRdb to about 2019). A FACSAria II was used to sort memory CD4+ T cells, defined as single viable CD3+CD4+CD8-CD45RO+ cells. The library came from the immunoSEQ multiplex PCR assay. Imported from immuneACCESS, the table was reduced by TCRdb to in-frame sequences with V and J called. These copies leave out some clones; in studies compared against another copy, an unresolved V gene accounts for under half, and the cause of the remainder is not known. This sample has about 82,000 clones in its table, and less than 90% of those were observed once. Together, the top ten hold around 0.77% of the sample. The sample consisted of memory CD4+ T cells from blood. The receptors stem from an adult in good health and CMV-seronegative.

CDR3 nucleotide sequence: TGTGCCAGCAGTCCCCGGGCAGGGAGGGAGACCCAGTACTTC. Translation gives CASSPRAGRETQYF. V and J are TRBV27 and TRBJ2-5; the D gene is possibly TRBD2 (6 bases). Germline V gene sequence: CDR1 MNHEY, CDR2 SMNVEV (reference sequence). The V and J ends lost 5 bases and 5 bases respectively, with 15 bases between them. CDR3 length: 14 residues.

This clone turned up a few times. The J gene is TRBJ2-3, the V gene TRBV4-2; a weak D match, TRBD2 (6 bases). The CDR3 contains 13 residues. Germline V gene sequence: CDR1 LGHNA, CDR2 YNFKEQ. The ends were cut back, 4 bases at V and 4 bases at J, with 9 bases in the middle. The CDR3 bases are TGTGCCAGCAGCCCGGGGGTGGCAGATACGCAGTATTTT. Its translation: CASSPGVADTQYF.

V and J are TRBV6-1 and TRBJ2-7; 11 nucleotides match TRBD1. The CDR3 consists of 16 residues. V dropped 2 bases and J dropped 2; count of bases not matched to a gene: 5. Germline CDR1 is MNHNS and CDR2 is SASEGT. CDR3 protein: CASSESLGQGAYEQYF. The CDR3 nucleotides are TGTGCCAGCAGTGAAAGTTTGGGACAGGGGGCCTACGAGCAGTACTTC.